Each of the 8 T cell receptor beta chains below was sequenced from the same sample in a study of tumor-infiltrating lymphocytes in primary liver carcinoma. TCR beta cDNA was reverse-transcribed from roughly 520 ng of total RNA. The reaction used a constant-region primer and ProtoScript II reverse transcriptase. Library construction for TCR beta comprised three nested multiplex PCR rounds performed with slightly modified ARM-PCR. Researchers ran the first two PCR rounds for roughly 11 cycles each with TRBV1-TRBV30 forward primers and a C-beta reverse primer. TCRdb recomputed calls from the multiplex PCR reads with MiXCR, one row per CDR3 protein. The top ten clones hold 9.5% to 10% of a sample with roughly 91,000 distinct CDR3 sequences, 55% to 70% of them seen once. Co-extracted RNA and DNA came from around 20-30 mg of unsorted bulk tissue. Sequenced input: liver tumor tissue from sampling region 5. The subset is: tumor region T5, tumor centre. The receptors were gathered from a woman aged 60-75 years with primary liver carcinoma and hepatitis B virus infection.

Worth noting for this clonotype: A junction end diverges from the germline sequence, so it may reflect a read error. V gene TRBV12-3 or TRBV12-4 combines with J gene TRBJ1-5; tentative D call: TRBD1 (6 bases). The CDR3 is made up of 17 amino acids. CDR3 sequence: CASSFGTGQGSNQPHHF. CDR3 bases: TGTGCCAGTAGTTTTGGCACAGGGCAGGGAAGCAATCAGCCCCATCATTTT.

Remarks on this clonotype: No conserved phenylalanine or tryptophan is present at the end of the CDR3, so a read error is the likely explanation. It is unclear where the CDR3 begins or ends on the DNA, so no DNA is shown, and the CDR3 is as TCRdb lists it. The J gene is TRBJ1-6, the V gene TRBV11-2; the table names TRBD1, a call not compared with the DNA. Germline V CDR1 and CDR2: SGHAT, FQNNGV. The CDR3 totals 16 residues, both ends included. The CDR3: CASSTQQGAGISPLNI.

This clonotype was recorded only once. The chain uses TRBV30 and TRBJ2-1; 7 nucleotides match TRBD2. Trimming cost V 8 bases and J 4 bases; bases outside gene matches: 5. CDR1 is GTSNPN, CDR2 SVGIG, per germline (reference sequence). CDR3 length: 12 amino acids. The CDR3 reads CARDYGYNEQFF. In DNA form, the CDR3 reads TGTGCCCGGGACTACGGGTACAATGAGCAGTTCTTC.

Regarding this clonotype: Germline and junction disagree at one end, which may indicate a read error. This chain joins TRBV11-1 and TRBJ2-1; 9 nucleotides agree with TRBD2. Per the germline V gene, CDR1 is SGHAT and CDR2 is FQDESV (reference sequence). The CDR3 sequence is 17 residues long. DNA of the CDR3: TGTGCCAACAGCTCCATTATAGCGGGAGAGCCGATCAATGAGCAGTTCTTC. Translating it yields CANSSIIAGEPINEQFF.

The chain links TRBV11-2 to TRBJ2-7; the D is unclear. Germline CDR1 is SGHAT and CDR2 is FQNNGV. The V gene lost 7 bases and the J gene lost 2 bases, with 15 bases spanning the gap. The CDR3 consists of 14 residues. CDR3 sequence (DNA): TGTGCCAGCAACCGCGAAACCAGGACCTACGAGCAGTACTTC. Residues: CASNRETRTYEQYF.

The CDR3 reads CASSIGPSADTQYF. CDR3 nucleotide sequence: TGTGCCAGCAGCATAGGACCAAGTGCAGATACGCAGTATTTT. V and J are TRBV11-2 and TRBJ2-3, with D unresolved. The germline CDR1 and CDR2 sequences are SGHAT and FQNNGV. The CDR3 covers 14 residues. The V end was cut by 5 bases, the J end by 4 bases, with 13 bases between.

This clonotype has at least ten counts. The CDR3 here is CASSLAGTSGLEDIQYF. The DNA of the CDR3 is TGTGCCAGCAGCTTAGCCGGGACTAGCGGCCTTGAGGACATTCAGTACTTC. V usage is TRBV5-5 and J usage is TRBJ2-4; 11 bases fit TRBD2. Looked up from germline, CDR1 is SGHKS and CDR2 is YYEKEE (reference sequence). This CDR3 comprises 17 residues. The V segment lost 2 bases and the J segment 8 bases; nucleotides outside the gene matches: 12.

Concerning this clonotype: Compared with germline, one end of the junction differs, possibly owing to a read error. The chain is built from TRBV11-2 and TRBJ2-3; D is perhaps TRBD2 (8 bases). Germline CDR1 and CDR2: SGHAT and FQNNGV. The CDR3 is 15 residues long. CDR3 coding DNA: TGTGTCAGCAGCTCAGGACTAGCAGGGACAGACACGCTGTATTTT. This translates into CVSSSGLAGTDTLYF. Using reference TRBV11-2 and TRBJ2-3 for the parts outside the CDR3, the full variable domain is EAGVAQSPRYKIIEKRQSVAFWCNPISGHATLYWYQQILGQGPKLLIQFQNNGVVDDSQLPKDRFSAERLKGVDSTLKIQPAKLEDSAVYLCVSSSGLAGTDTLYFGPGTRLTVL.